This T cell receptor (beta chain) was observed in a study of early T cells in non-severe SARS-CoV-2 infection. Individual cDNA molecules carried attached unique molecular identifiers. TCRdb reprocessed the 5' RACE reads via MiXCR and lists one record per CDR3 protein. The table records about 83,000 distinct CDR3 sequences, under 11% of them present only once. Ten or more counts support this clonotype. The target antigen is unknown. V lost 2 bases to trimming and J lost 1 base; unmatched junction nucleotides: 21. The CDR3 runs to 20 residues. Germline-derived CDR1 and CDR2 are DFQATT and SNEGSKA (reference sequence). General observations from the study: The VDJdb matching leaned toward anti-spike CD8 responses and overlooked private and CD4 specificities.

This receptor was obtained from an adult who was a healthcare worker with PCR-confirmed SARS-CoV-2 infection or an uninfected control (not recorded which). Material: whole blood, obtained at baseline. This sequence joins TRBV20-1 and TRBJ1-2, with 8 positions matching TRBD1. CDR3 sequence: CSARPRRQTGAQDFNYGYTF. CDR3 in DNA: TGCAGTGCTAGACCCCGCCGTCAGACAGGGGCCCAAGATTTTAACTATGGCTACACCTTC.